This note documents a single T cell receptor (beta chain) sequence. This CDR3 is 15 amino acids long. From germline, CDR1 is SNHLY and CDR2 FYNNEI. Trimming pared 7 bases from V and 5 bases from J, leaving 20 bases between. PCR was performed using 60 Vbeta and 13 Jbeta primers. Some clones are missing from TCRdb's copy, which holds only in-frame ones; the method was immunoSEQ multiplex PCR. The data show about 76,000 clones, with under 85% seen just once and roughly 15% held by the top ten. The data are from a study of cytomegalovirus exposure and HLA in healthy donors. Sample: PBMCs. This rearrangement joins TRBV2 to TRBJ1-1; TRBD1 might be the D (6 bases). The receptor was derived from a woman in her thirties or forties in good health and CMV-seropositive. The CDR3 loop is CASKDPGAKRTEAFF. CDR3 nucleotide sequence: TGTGCCAGCAAAGATCCAGGGGCTAAGAGGACTGAAGCTTTCTTT.